This T cell receptor beta chain emerged from a study of T cell responses to AZD1222 COVID-19 vaccine. General study results and limits: Repertoire samples came only from after the peak T cell response.

The CDR3 has 16 amino acids. Trimming removed 4 bases at V and 4 bases at J, with 19 bases between. Germline V gene lookup returns CDR1 SGHDN and CDR2 FVKESK. Details on this clone: The antigen remains undetermined.

Produced via immunoSEQ multiplex PCR; TCRdb's table is partial and in-frame only. The sample contains 100,000 to 150,000 clones, 85% to 90% of which appear only once. The sequenced sample was peripheral blood, obtained 28 days after the second AZD1222 dose. This clonotype originated in an adult who received the AZD1222 COVID-19 vaccine. The J gene is TRBJ2-5, the V gene TRBV14; D perhaps matches TRBD2 (6 bases). Here the CDR3 DNA reads TGTGCCAGCAGCCGCATGAGGCTAGCGAGTAGAGAGACCCAGTACTTC. Protein product: CASSRMRLASRETQYF. Using reference TRBV14 and TRBJ2-5 for the parts outside the CDR3, the full variable domain is EAGVTQFPSHSVIEKGQTVTLRCDPISGHDNLYWYRRVMGKEIKFLLHFVKESKQDESGMPNNRFLAERTGGTYSTLKVQPAELEDSGVYFCASSRMRLASRETQYFGPGTRLLVL.